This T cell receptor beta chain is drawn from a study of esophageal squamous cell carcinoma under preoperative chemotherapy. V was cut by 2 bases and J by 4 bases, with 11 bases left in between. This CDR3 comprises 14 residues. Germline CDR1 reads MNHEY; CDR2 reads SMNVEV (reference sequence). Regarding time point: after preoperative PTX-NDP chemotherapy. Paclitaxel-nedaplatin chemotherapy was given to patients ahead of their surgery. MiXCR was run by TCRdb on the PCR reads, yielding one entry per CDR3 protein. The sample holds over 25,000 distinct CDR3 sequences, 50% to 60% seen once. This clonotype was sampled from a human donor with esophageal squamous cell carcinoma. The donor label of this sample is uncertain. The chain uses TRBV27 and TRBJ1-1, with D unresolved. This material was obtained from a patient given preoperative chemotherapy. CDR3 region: CASSLSWELTEAFF. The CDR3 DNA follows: TGTGCCAGCAGTTTAAGTTGGGAGCTCACTGAAGCTTTCTTT.